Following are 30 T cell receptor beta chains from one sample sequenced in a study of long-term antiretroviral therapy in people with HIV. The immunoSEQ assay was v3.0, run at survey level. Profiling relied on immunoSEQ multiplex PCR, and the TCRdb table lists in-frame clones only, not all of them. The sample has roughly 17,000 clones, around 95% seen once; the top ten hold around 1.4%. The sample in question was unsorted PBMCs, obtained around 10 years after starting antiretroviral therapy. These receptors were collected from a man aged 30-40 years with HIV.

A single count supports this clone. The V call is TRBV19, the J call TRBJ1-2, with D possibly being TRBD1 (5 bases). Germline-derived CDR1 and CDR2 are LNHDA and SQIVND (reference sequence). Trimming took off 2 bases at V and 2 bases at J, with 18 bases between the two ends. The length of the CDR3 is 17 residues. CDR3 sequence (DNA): TGTGCCAGTAGTATATCCGCTCTTCTCCGGGACAACTATGGCTACACCTTC. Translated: CASSISALLRDNYGYTF.

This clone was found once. The CDR3 coding sequence is TGTGCCAGCAGTGAAGCAACCGGGGCCGGAAACACCATATATTTT. Translated, it gives CASSEATGAGNTIYF. The gene calls are TRBV6-1 and TRBJ1-3; a possible D gene is TRBD1 (5 bases). Trimming took 0 bases from V and 4 from J, leaving 10 bases between them. Germline CDR1 is MNHNS and CDR2 is SASEGT. The CDR3 has 15 amino acids.

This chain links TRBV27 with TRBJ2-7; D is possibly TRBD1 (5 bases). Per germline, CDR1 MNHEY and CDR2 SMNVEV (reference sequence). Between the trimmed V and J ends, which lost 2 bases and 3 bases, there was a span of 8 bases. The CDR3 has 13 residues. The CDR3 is CASSLGRVYEQYF. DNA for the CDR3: TGTGCCAGCAGTTTAGGCAGGGTCTACGAGCAGTACTTC.

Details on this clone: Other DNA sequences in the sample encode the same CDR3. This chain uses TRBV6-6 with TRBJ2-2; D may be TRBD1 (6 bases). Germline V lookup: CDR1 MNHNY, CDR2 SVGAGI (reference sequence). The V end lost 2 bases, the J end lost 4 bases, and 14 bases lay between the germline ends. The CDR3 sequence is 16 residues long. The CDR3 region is CASSYPRTVGTGELFF. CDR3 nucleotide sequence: TGTGCCAGCAGTTACCCCCGGACAGTAGGCACCGGGGAGCTGTTTTTT.

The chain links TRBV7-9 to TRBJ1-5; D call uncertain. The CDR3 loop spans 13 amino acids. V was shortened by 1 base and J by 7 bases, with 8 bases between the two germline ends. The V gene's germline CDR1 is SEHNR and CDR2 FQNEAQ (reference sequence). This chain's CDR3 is CASSLGGEQPQHF. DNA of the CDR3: TGTGCCAGCAGCTTAGGGGGTGAACAGCCCCAGCATTTT.

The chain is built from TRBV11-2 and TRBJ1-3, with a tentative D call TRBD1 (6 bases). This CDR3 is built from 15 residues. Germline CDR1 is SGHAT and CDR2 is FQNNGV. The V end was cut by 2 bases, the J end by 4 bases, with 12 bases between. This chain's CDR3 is CASSLTRGQGNTIYF. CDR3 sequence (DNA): TGTGCCAGCAGCTTAACTCGGGGGCAAGGAAACACCATATATTTT.

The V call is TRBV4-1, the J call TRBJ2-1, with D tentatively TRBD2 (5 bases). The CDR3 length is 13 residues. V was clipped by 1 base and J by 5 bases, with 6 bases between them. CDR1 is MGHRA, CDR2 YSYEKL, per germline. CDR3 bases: TGCGCCAGCAGCCAAGGTAGCGACAATGAGCAGTTCTTC. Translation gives CASSQGSDNEQFF.

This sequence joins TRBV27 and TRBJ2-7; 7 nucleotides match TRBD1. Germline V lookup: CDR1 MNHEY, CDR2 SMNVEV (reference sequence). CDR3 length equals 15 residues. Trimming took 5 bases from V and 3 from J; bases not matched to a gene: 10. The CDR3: CASSRSGTEIYEQYV. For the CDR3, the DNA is TGTGCCAGCAGTAGATCCGGGACAGAAATCTACGAGCAGTACGTC.

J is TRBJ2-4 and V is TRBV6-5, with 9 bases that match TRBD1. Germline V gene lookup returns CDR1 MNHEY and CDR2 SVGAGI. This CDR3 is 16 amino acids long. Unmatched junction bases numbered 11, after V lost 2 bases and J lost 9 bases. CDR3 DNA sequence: TGTGCCAGCAGTTACGATTACAGGGGGCCCGAGGGCATTCAGTACTTC. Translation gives CASSYDYRGPEGIQYF.

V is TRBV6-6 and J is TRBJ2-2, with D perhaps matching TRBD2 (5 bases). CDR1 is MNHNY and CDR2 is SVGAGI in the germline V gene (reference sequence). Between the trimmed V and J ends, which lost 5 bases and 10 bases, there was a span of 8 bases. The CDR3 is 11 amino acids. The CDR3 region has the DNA TGTGCCAGCAGTCTAGCTGAGGAGCTGTTTTTT. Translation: CASSLAEELFF.

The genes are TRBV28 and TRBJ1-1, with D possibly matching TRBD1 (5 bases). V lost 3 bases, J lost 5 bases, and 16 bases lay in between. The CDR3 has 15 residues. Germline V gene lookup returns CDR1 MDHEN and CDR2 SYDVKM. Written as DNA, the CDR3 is TGTGCCAGCAGTTTCCCGTCCGATTGGGGGACTGAAGCTTTCTTT. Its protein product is CASSFPSDWGTEAFF.

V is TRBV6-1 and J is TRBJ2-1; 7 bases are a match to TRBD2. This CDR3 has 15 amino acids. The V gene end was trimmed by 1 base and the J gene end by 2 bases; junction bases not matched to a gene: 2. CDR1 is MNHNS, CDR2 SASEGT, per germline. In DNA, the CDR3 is TGTGCCAGCAGTGAAGGAGCGGGGACCTACAATGAGCAGTTCTTC. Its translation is CASSEGAGTYNEQFF.

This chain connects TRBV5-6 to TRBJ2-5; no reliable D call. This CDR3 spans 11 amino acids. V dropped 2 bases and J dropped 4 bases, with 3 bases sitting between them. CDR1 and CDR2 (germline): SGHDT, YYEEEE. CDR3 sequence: CASSLRETQYF. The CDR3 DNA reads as TGTGCCAGCAGCTTACGAGAGACCCAGTACTTC.

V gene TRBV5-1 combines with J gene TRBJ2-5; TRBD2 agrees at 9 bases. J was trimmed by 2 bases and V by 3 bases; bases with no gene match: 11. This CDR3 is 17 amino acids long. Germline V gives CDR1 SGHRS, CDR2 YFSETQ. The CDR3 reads CASSSRLAGGLQETQYF. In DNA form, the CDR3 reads TGCGCCAGCAGCTCTCGACTGGCGGGGGGGTTACAAGAGACCCAGTACTTC.

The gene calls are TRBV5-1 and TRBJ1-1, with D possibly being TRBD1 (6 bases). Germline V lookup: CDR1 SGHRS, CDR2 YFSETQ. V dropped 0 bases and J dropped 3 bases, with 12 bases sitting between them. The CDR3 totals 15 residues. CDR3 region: CASSLAEGVYTEAFF. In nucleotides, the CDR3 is TGCGCCAGCAGCTTGGCCGAGGGGGTATACACTGAAGCTTTCTTT.

CDR3 coding DNA: TGCGCCAGCAGCGAGGGCCTCACCGGGGAGCTGTTTTTT. Amino acids: CASSEGLTGELFF. The rearrangement joins TRBV5-1 to TRBJ2-2, with D tentatively TRBD2 (5 bases). Germline CDR1 reads SGHRS; CDR2 reads YFSETQ. The CDR3 is made up of 13 amino acids. Trimming stripped 4 bases from V and 4 bases from J, with 8 bases between. Combining the CDR3 with reference TRBV5-1 and TRBJ2-2 gives the whole variable domain KAGVTQTPRYLIKTRGQQVTLSCSPISGHRSVSWYQQTPGQGLQFLFEYFSETQRNKGNFPGRFSGRQFSNSRSEMNVSTLELGDSALYLCASSEGLTGELFFGEGSRLTVL.

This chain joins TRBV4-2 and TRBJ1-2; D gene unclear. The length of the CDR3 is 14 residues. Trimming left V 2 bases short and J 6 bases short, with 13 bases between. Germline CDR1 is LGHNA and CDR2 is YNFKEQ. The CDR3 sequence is CASSQFRGNDGYTF. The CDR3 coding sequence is TGTGCCAGCAGCCAATTCCGGGGAAATGATGGCTACACCTTC.

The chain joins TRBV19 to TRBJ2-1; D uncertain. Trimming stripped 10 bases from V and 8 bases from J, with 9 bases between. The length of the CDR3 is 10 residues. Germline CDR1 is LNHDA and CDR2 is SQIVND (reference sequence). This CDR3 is CAISSDEQFF. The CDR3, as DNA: TGTGCCATCTCGTCGGATGAGCAGTTCTTC.

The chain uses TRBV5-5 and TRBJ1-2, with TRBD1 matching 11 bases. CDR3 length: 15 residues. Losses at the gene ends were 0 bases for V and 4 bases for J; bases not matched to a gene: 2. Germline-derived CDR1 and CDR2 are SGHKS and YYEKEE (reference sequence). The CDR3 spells CASSLGTGGPYGYTF. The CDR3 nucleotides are TGTGCCAGCAGCTTGGGGACAGGGGGCCCCTATGGCTACACCTTC.

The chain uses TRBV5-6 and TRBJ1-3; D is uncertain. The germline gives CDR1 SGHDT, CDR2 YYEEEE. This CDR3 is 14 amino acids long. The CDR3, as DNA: TGTGCATCTCCCCGTATAGACTCTGGAAACACCATATATTTT. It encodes CASPRIDSGNTIYF.

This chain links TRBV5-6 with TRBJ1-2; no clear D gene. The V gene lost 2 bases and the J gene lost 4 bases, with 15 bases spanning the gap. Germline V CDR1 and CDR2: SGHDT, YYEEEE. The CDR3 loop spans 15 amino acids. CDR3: CASSLRAWASYGYTF. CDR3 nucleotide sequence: TGTGCCAGCAGCTTACGGGCCTGGGCCTCCTATGGCTACACCTTC.

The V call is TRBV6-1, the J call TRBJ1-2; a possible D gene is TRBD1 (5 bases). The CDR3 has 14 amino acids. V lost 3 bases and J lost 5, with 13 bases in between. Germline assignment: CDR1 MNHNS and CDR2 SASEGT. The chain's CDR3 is CASSELRVWYGYTF. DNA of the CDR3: TGTGCCAGCAGTGAGCTCAGGGTATGGTATGGCTACACCTTC.

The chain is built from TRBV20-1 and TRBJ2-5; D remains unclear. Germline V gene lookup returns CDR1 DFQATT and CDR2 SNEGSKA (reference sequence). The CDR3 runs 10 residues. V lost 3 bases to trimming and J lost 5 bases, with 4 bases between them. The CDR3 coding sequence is TGCAGTGCTAGTGATGAGACCCAGTACTTC. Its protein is CSASDETQYF.

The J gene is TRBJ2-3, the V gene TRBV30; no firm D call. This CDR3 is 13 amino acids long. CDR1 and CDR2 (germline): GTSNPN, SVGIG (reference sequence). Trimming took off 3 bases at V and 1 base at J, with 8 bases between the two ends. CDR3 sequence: CAWSLFGTDTQYF. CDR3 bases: TGTGCCTGGAGCCTTTTTGGCACAGATACGCAGTATTTT.

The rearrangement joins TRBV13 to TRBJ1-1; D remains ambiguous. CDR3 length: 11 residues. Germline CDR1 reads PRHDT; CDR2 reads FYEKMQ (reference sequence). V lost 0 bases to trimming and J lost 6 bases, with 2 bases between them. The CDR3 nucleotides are TGTGCCAGCAGCTTAGGCCCTGAAGCTTTCTTT. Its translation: CASSLGPEAFF.

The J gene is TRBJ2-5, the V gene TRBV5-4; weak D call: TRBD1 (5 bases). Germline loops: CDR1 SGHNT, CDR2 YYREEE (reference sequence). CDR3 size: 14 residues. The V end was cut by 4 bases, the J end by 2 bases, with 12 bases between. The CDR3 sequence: CASSKDSFQETQYF. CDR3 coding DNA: TGTGCCAGCAGCAAAGACAGTTTTCAAGAGACCCAGTACTTC.

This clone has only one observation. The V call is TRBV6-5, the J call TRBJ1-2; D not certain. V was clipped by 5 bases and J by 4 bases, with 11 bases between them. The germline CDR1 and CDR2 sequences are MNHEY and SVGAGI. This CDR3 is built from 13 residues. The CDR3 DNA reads TGTGCCAGCAGTCCTCACATGGGCTATGGCTACACCTTC. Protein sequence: CASSPHMGYGYTF.

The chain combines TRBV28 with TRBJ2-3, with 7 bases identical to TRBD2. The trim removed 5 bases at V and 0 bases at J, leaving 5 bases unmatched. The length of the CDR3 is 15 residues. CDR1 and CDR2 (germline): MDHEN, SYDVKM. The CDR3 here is CASSVGGGSTDTQYF. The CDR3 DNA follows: TGTGCCAGCAGTGTGGGGGGGGGAAGCACAGATACGCAGTATTTT.

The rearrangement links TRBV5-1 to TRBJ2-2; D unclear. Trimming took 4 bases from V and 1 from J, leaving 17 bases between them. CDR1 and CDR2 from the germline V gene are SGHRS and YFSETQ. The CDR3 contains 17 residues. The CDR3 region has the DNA TGCGCCAGCAGCGCAAAAACGACCTCTCGGAACACCGGGGAGCTGTTTTTT. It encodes CASSAKTTSRNTGELFF.

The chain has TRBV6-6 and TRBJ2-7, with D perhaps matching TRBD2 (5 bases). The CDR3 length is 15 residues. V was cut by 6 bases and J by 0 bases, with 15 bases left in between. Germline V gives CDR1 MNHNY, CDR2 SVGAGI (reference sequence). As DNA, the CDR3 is TGTGCCAGCAGCTCTAGCACAAAAGTCTCCTACGAGCAGTACGTC. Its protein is CASSSSTKVSYEQYV.